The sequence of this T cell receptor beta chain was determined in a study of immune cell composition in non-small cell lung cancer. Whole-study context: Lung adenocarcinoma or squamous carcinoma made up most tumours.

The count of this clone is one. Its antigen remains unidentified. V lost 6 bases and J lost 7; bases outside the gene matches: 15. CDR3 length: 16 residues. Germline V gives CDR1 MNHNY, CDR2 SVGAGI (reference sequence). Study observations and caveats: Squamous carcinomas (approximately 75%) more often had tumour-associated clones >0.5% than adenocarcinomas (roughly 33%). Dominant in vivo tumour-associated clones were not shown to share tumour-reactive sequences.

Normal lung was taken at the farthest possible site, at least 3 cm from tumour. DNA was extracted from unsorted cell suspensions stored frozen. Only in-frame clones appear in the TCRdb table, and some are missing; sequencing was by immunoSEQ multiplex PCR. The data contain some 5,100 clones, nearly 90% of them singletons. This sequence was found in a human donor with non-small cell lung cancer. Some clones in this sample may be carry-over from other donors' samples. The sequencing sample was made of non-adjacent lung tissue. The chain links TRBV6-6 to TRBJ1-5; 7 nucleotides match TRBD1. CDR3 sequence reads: CASSAGRSGGEQPQHF. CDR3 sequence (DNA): TGTGCCAGCAGCGCAGGGAGATCAGGGGGAGAACAGCCCCAGCATTTT.